This TCR beta chain was sequenced in a study of cytomegalovirus exposure and HLA in healthy donors. Study-wide results and limits: Follow-up analysis found HLA locus-dependent TCR association rates, highest for DRB1 and lowest for HLA-C. Solely CMV serostatus was available to characterize immune exposure. An analysis done earlier found most TCR beta V segments productive about 87% or about 30% of the time.

Each of the donors was a healthy bone marrow donor. As regards this clone: Its antigen remains unknown.

The PCR made use of 60 Vbeta and 13 Jbeta primers. Assay used: immunoSEQ multiplex PCR; TCRdb lists only in-frame clones, some missing. The repertoire shows around 120,000 clones; the top ten hold 0.59%. Sequencing was carried out using PBMCs. This TCR came from a man aged 50-60 years in good health and CMV-seronegative.

The CDR3, as DNA: TGTGCCAGCAGCCACCGGGACAGGACATCCTACGAGCAGTACTTC. Translating it yields CASSHRDRTSYEQYF. The chain uses TRBV7-2 and TRBJ2-7; TRBD1 agrees at 8 bases. V trimming: 5 bases; J trimming: 1 base; junction bases outside the gene matches: 7. The CDR3 loop spans 15 amino acids. Per the germline V gene, CDR1 is SGHTA and CDR2 is FQGNSA.